The 17 T cell receptor beta chains in this list originate from one sample, sequenced in a study of shared clonotypes between healthy human individuals. TCRdb's table, derived via immunoSEQ multiplex PCR, lists solely in-frame clones and lacks some. The table shows some 2,500,000 clones, with less than 95% occurring only once. Sequencing was done on a sample of naive CD4+ T cells from PBMCs. Subset of the sample: CD45RA+ positively selected. The receptors stem from a man between 18 and 35 years old in good health. Some clones in this sample may be carry-over from other donors' samples.

The chain carries TRBV2 and TRBJ2-7; 9 bases are shared with TRBD1. This CDR3 is built from 15 residues. J gave up 4 bases and V 6 bases, and 10 bases lay outside the gene matches. Germline V CDR1 and CDR2: SNHLY, FYNNEI. The CDR3 here is CASRPPGTGKYEQYF. CDR3 coding DNA: TGTGCCAGCAGGCCCCCCGGGACAGGGAAGTACGAGCAGTACTTC.

Regarding this clone: The same CDR3 is also encoded by other DNA sequences in this sample. The CDR3: CASSSGQSNEKLFF. The CDR3 DNA follows: TGTGCCAGCAGCTCGGGACAGTCTAATGAAAAACTGTTTTTT. The genes are TRBV28 and TRBJ1-4; 7 bases map to TRBD1. The CDR3 is 14 amino acids. The germline V gene has CDR1 MDHEN and CDR2 SYDVKM. V lost 6 bases to trimming and J lost 3 bases; unmatched junction nucleotides: 4.

J is TRBJ2-1 and V is TRBV6-5; a weak D match, TRBD2 (6 bases). V dropped 2 bases and J dropped 10 bases, with 18 bases sitting between them. The CDR3 is made up of 15 amino acids. CDR1 MNHEY and CDR2 SVGAGI come from the germline V gene. CDR3 DNA sequence: TGTGCCAGCAGTTACGGAGGAGCCCCTGGGGGGGAGCAGTTCTTC. Protein: CASSYGGAPGGEQFF.

The chain employs TRBV7-6 and TRBJ2-1; 9 positions agree with TRBD2. The germline CDR1 and CDR2 sequences are SGHVS and FNYEAQ. The CDR3 totals 19 residues. V shed 6 bases and J 4 bases; nucleotides not matched to a gene: 19. The CDR3 sequence is CASRPSGVAGETNYNEQFF. CDR3 coding DNA: TGTGCCAGCAGACCCTCGGGGGTAGCGGGAGAGACAAATTACAATGAGCAGTTCTTC.

V is TRBV5-1 and J is TRBJ2-2; D is uncertain. Trimming left V 7 bases short and J 3 bases short, with 4 bases between. Per the germline V gene, CDR1 is SGHRS and CDR2 is YFSETQ. CDR3 length: 11 residues. CDR3 nucleotide sequence: TGCGCCAGCGGGGACACCGGGGAGCTGTTTTTT. Translation gives CASGDTGELFF.

V and J are TRBV5-6 and TRBJ1-2; D remains ambiguous. The length of the CDR3 is 15 residues. Germline V gives CDR1 SGHDT, CDR2 YYEEEE. V was trimmed by 1 base and J by 4 bases, leaving 14 bases between them. In DNA, the CDR3 is TGTGCCAGCAGCTTGAAAGGTGGGCCTTCCTATGGCTACACCTTC. Protein sequence: CASSLKGGPSYGYTF.

The chain links TRBV18 to TRBJ2-1; 7 nucleotides agree with TRBD2. The J segment lost 9 bases and the V segment lost 3 bases, leaving 14 bases of the junction unmatched. CDR1 is KGHSH, CDR2 LQKENI, per germline. The CDR3 spans 16 residues. The chain's CDR3 is CASSPLLGEGGSEQFF. CDR3 DNA: TGTGCCAGCTCACCCCTTTTAGGGGAGGGCGGTTCTGAGCAGTTCTTC.

The chain's CDR3 is CASSVGTGVTGNTIYF. The CDR3 nucleotides read TGTGCCAGCAGCGTAGGGACAGGAGTTACTGGAAACACCATATATTTT. V is TRBV9 and J is TRBJ1-3, with 7 positions matching TRBD1. This CDR3 is built from 16 residues. Germline trimming cut 0 bases from V and 2 bases from J; bases unmatched to any gene: 5. Germline CDR1 SGDLS, CDR2 YYNGEE.

The rearrangement links TRBV7-2 to TRBJ1-1; tentatively, D is TRBD1 (5 bases). The CDR3 has 13 amino acids. The V gene's germline CDR1 is SGHTA and CDR2 FQGNSA. Trimming took 4 bases from V and 6 from J, leaving 12 bases between them. The CDR3, as DNA: TGTGCCAGCAGCTACAGGACCGGGTCTGAAGCTTTCTTT. It translates to CASSYRTGSEAFF.

The J gene is TRBJ2-7, the V gene TRBV19, with 11 bases that match TRBD2. J was trimmed by 3 bases and V by 6 bases; bases with no gene match: 7. Per germline, CDR1 LNHDA and CDR2 SQIVND (reference sequence). CDR3 length: 15 residues. DNA of the CDR3: TGTGCCAGTAGAAAGACTAGCGGGACTTTCTACGAGCAGTACTTC. It is translated as CASRKTSGTFYEQYF.

The genes are TRBV11-2 and TRBJ2-6; possible D gene TRBD1, 5 bases. The V and J ends lost 11 bases and 1 base respectively, with 18 bases between them. From germline, CDR1 is SGHAT and CDR2 FQNNGV. This CDR3 comprises 16 residues. As DNA, the CDR3 is TGTGCCGCCCCTAATGGCAGGGAATCTGGGGCCAACGTCCTGACTTTC. It yields the protein CAAPNGRESGANVLTF.

V usage is TRBV28 and J usage is TRBJ2-5, with D perhaps matching TRBD1 or TRBD2 (6 bases each). Trimming pared 7 bases from V and 5 bases from J, leaving 17 bases between. This CDR3 contains 14 residues. Per germline, CDR1 MDHEN and CDR2 SYDVKM. CDR3 region: CASMAVGGRETQYF. The CDR3 bases are TGTGCCAGCATGGCCGTTGGGGGGCGCGAGACCCAGTACTTC.

V gene TRBV11-3 combines with J gene TRBJ1-3; 9 bases are shared with TRBD1. Trimming cost V 6 bases and J 2 bases; bases outside gene matches: 8. The CDR3 runs to 16 residues. Germline V gene sequence: CDR1 SGHNT, CDR2 YENEEA. The CDR3 bases are TGTGCCAGCAGGCCTCTCCGGGACAGGGCTGGAAACACCATATATTTT. Encoded protein: CASRPLRDRAGNTIYF.

This chain uses TRBV2 with TRBJ1-5, with D hard to call. This CDR3 comprises 12 residues. Germline V gene lookup returns CDR1 SNHLY and CDR2 FYNNEI. The CDR3, as DNA: TGTGCTAGCGCGGGAGGTTATCAGCCCCAGCATTTT. Translated, it gives CASAGGYQPQHF.

Concerning this clone itself: Additional DNA sequences in this sample encode the identical CDR3. The chain recombines TRBV30 with TRBJ2-5, with D perhaps TRBD2 (7 bases). The CDR3 has 14 amino acids. Trimming took 0 bases from V and 5 from J, leaving 13 bases between them. Germline V lookup: CDR1 GTSNPN, CDR2 SVGIG (reference sequence). The CDR3 loop is CAWSVRGGGETQYF. CDR3 coding DNA: TGTGCCTGGAGTGTAAGGGGGGGCGGGGAGACCCAGTACTTC.

The V and J genes are TRBV28 and TRBJ1-2; 10 bases are a match to TRBD1. The germline CDR1 and CDR2 sequences are MDHEN and SYDVKM. After removal of 5 bases from V and 2 bases from J, the junction contained 5 bases not matched to a gene. This CDR3 is 15 amino acids long. The CDR3 DNA sequence: TGTGCCAGCAGTCCGGACAGGGGGAAAAACTATGGCTACACCTTC. This translates into CASSPDRGKNYGYTF.

The V and J genes are TRBV9 and TRBJ2-3; 7 bases map to TRBD1. In germline, CDR1 is SGDLS, CDR2 YYNGEE. With V trimmed by 0 bases and J by 6 bases, 4 bases remained unmatched. The CDR3 is 14 residues long. DNA of the CDR3: TGTGCCAGCAGCGTAGATGCGGACAGGGATACGCAGTATTTT. Its translation: CASSVDADRDTQYF.